This T cell receptor (beta chain) came from a study of HIV-infected patients and healthy controls. Whole-study results and caveats: CMV-associated CDR3s mostly grew nonsignificantly during therapy, while HIV-associated CDR3s declined significantly.

Reverse transcription used around 480 ng RNA and constant-region primers for alpha and beta. Separate chain-specific third strand synthesis with multiplexing indices produced the alpha and beta libraries. The library had 12-nucleotide molecular identifiers formed by two random hexamers joined together. TCRdb reprocessed the 5' RACE reads via MiXCR and lists one record per CDR3 protein. The sample holds around 18,000 distinct CDR3 sequences, around 9.1% seen once. The CDR3 loop spans 14 amino acids. Trimming at V came to 4 bases and at J to 2 bases, leaving 2 bases not matched to a gene. From germline, CDR1 is SNHLY and CDR2 FYNNEI. This clonotype occurred many times. The antigen is unknown. No cell fractionation was done, so the repertoire covers all unsorted peripheral blood T cells.

The source is an adult in good health. The sequenced sample was blood. V gene TRBV2 combines with J gene TRBJ2-7, with 10 bases identical to TRBD2. The CDR3 region is CASSALAGPYEQYF. The CDR3 DNA reads as TGTGCCAGCAGTGCACTAGCGGGACCCTACGAGCAGTACTTC. Combining the CDR3 with reference TRBV2 and TRBJ2-7 gives the whole variable domain EPEVTQTPSHQVTQMGQEVILRCVPISNHLYFYWYRQILGQKVEFLVSFYNNEISEKSEIFDDQFSVERPDGSNFTLKIRSTKLEDSAMYFCASSALAGPYEQYFGPGTRLTVT.